This entry concerns a single T cell receptor beta chain. Antigen specificity is unknown. CD45RO-negative, CCR7-positively selected cells formed the naive CD8 fraction, excluding terminally differentiated effector memory CD45RA+ cells. The record originates from a study of shared clonotypes between healthy human individuals. Study overall: The donors, two women and a few men, were aged 18 to 49. Study-wide results and caveats: Naive CD4 clonotypes overlapped across a few donors at about 5.3%.

The study ran the assay at deep level. In the study's own analysis: Junction-only sequences without quality scores came from ImmunoSEQ, so filtering differed. Some clones are missing from TCRdb's copy, which holds only in-frame ones; the method was immunoSEQ multiplex PCR. V, J and clone size are taken as reported in that table, and D and trimming were inferred from the DNA itself. In the table there are roughly 810,000 clones, roughly 96% of which are singletons. Germline CDR1 MNHEY, CDR2 SMNVEV (reference sequence). Trimming removed 8 bases from V and 1 base from J; junction bases left unmatched: 9. CDR3 length: 16 amino acids.

The clonotype comes from a man aged 30 to 39 in good health. The sample comprised naive CD8+ T cells sorted from blood. The chain employs TRBV27 and TRBJ2-2; TRBD2 aligns across 8 bases. In DNA form, the CDR3 reads TGTGCCAGCGGGGGGCAACTAGCGGAGAACACCGGGGAGCTGTTTTTT. Protein: CASGGQLAENTGELFF.